The 26 T cell receptor beta chains below come from one sample, sequenced in a study of regulatory T cells in long-lasting Graves disease. Time point indicated: newly diagnosed GD, antithyroid drugs for less than 3 months. Scientists built the TCR library using RNA that was extracted from PBMCs. In building TCR beta libraries, iRepertoire HTBI primers were used together with Arm-PCR of CDR3 regions. TCRdb analysed the multiplex PCR reads with MiXCR anew, one entry per CDR3 protein. This table has under 700,000 distinct CDR3 sequences, around 16% appearing once. This sample was shared with a second study, whose subject was T cells in Graves' hyperthyroidism and ophthalmopathy.

Sample: peripheral blood mononuclear cells (PBMCs), taken at new diagnosis, from a patient treated with antithyroid drugs. These receptor sequences come from a woman aged 35-65 years with Graves disease.

This clonotype was found many times. The CDR3 nucleotides read TGTGCCACCAGGACAGGGGGTGAAAACATTCAGTACTTC. Translating it yields CATRTGGENIQYF. The chain couples TRBV12-3 or TRBV12-4 to TRBJ2-4; 10 bases line up with TRBD1. V lost 10 bases to trimming and J lost 5 bases; unmatched junction nucleotides: 5. The CDR3 consists of 13 residues.

This rearrangement joins TRBV7-2 to TRBJ2-5; D is uncertain. The CDR3 runs 18 residues. The germline gives CDR1 SGHTA, CDR2 FQGNSA. The V end was cut by 6 bases, the J end by 1 base, with 24 bases between. The CDR3: CASSPISAELATQETQYF. The CDR3, as DNA: TGTGCCAGCAGTCCCATAAGCGCTGAACTGGCGACCCAAGAGACCCAGTACTTC.

This clonotype was seen ten or more times. The chain carries TRBV6-2 or TRBV6-3 and TRBJ2-1; 8 nucleotides line up with TRBD2. The CDR3 has 14 amino acids. V lost 11 bases to trimming and J lost 9 bases; unmatched junction nucleotides: 15. Per germline, CDR1 MNHEY and CDR2 SVGEGT. CDR3 DNA sequence: TGTGCCTCCCTCAGGGGACTAGGAGGGGGTGAGCAGTTCTTC. It translates to CASLRGLGGGEQFF.

This clonotype is a singleton in its sample. A much larger clone sits a single nucleotide away, making a read error possible. The chain has TRBV6-5 and TRBJ1-5; maybe TRBD1 (5 bases). The V end was cut by 4 bases, the J end by 5 bases, with 18 bases between. Germline V CDR1 and CDR2: MNHEY, SVGAGI. There are 16 residues in the CDR3. This chain's CDR3 is CASSSIRDGMDQPQHF. The CDR3 DNA follows: TGTGCCAGCAGTTCCATCCGGGACGGGATGGATCAGCCCCAGCATTTT.

The V call is TRBV9, the J call TRBJ2-3; no firm D call. This CDR3 comprises 12 residues. V gave up 5 bases and J gave up 6 bases, with 10 bases separating them. Germline CDR1 and CDR2: SGDLS and YYNGEE. DNA for the CDR3: TGTGCCAGCAGTCTCGCAATGGATACGCAGTATTTT. Protein sequence: CASSLAMDTQYF.

V gene TRBV2 combines with J gene TRBJ1-2; 10 positions match TRBD1. Germline V lookup: CDR1 SNHLY, CDR2 FYNNEI. The CDR3 covers 12 residues. The trim removed 6 bases at V and 6 bases at J, leaving 1 base unmatched. This chain's CDR3 is CASRGTGDGYTF. The CDR3 DNA reads as TGTGCCAGCAGAGGGACAGGGGATGGCTACACCTTC.

The chain employs TRBV5-1 and TRBJ1-1, with D hard to call. V lost 0 bases and J 5 bases, leaving 14 bases between the germline ends. The germline CDR1 and CDR2 sequences are SGHRS and YFSETQ. The CDR3 spans 15 residues. CDR3 loop: CASSLAERGRTEAFF. DNA of the CDR3: TGCGCCAGCAGCTTGGCGGAGCGGGGAAGGACTGAAGCTTTCTTT.

This clonotype was seen repeatedly, ten times or more. The gene calls are TRBV10-1 and TRBJ1-5; D unclear. This CDR3 has 12 amino acids. Germline loops: CDR1 WNHNN, CDR2 SYGVQD (reference sequence). Deletions cut 8 bases from V and 1 base from J, with 6 bases between. CDR3 sequence (DNA): TGCGCCAGCGGCGAAAGCAATCAGCCCCAGCATTTT. Its translation is CASGESNQPQHF.

This clonotype has only a few counts. The chain has TRBV10-3 and TRBJ2-2; D might be TRBD1 (7 bases). V was trimmed by 7 bases and J by 2 bases, leaving 14 bases between them. This CDR3 spans 15 amino acids. Per germline, CDR1 ENHRY and CDR2 SYGVKD. CDR3 nucleotides: TGTGCCATCAACCGACAGGGAGGCAACACCGGGGAGCTGTTTTTT. This codes for CAINRQGGNTGELFF.

The chain employs TRBV7-9 and TRBJ2-3; 9 bases line up with TRBD2. This CDR3 comprises 16 residues. CDR1 and CDR2 from the germline V gene are SEHNR and FQNEAQ (reference sequence). J gave up 4 bases and V 0 bases, and 5 bases lay outside the gene matches. This CDR3 reads CASSLALSGGSDTQYF. The CDR3 DNA is TGTGCCAGCAGCTTAGCGCTTAGCGGGGGCTCAGATACGCAGTATTTT.

The rearrangement uses TRBV9 and TRBJ2-7, with TRBD1 matching 9 bases. Trimming at V came to 4 bases and at J to 6 bases, leaving 8 bases not matched to a gene. The length of the CDR3 is 14 residues. Germline CDR1 SGDLS, CDR2 YYNGEE. Here the CDR3 reads CASSKRDRVSEQYF. Written as DNA, the CDR3 is TGTGCCAGCAGCAAGCGGGACAGGGTGAGCGAGCAGTACTTC. The entire variable domain, with the rest obtained from reference TRBV9 and TRBJ2-7, is as follows: DSGVTQTPKHLITATGQRVTLRCSPRSGDLSVYWYQQSLDQGLQFLIQYYNGEERAKGNILERFSAQQFPDLHSELNLSSLELGDSALYFCASSKRDRVSEQYFGPGTRLTVT.

Details on this clonotype: This may be a read error, as it is one base from a much larger clone. The chain recombines TRBV30 with TRBJ2-6; D may match TRBD1 or TRBD2 (5 bases each). Per the germline V gene, CDR1 is GTSNPN and CDR2 is SVGIG (reference sequence). The CDR3 is 14 amino acids. Trimming cost V 0 bases and J 3 bases, with 6 bases left between them. The CDR3 loop is CAWSVGVGANVLTF. Here the CDR3 DNA reads TGTGCCTGGAGTGTGGGGGTTGGGGCCAACGTCCTGACTTTC. Full variable domain (rest looked up from reference TRBV30 and TRBJ2-6): SQTIHQWPATLVQPVGSPLSLECTVEGTSNPNLYWYRQAAGRGLQLLFYSVGIGQISSEVPQNLSASRPQDRQFILSSKKLLLSDSGFYLCAWSVGVGANVLTFGAGSRLTVL.

This clonotype appeared many times. The chain recombines TRBV5-1 with TRBJ2-3; D perhaps matches TRBD1 (5 bases). Germline V gene lookup returns CDR1 SGHRS and CDR2 YFSETQ. The V gene lost 2 bases and the J gene lost 0 bases, with 10 bases spanning the gap. The CDR3 length is 15 residues. CDR3 in amino acids: CASSFDSASTDTQYF. CDR3 nucleotides: TGCGCCAGCAGCTTCGACAGCGCTAGCACAGATACGCAGTATTTT.

This clonotype was seen a few times. The V gene is TRBV4-1, the J gene TRBJ1-6, with TRBD1 identical over 8 bases. The germline gives CDR1 MGHRA, CDR2 YSYEKL. This CDR3 has 16 amino acids. The V and J ends lost 2 bases and 10 bases, in that order; junction bases with no gene match: 10. The CDR3 here is CASSQLLGQGGSPLHF. The CDR3 bases are TGCGCCAGCAGCCAACTACTTGGACAGGGTGGATCACCCCTCCACTTT.

This clonotype came up many times. CDR3 residues: CSAKGERSNQETQYF. The CDR3 DNA reads TGCAGTGCTAAGGGGGAGCGGAGTAATCAAGAGACCCAGTACTTC. The V call is TRBV20-1, the J call TRBJ2-5; perhaps TRBD1 as D (6 bases). This CDR3 is built from 15 residues. The V end lost 4 bases, the J end lost 2 bases, and 17 bases lay between the germline ends. The V gene's germline CDR1 is DFQATT and CDR2 SNEGSKA (reference sequence).

There are many counts of this clonotype. The rearrangement links TRBV12-3 or TRBV12-4 to TRBJ1-1, with TRBD1 matching over 7 bases. The trim removed 3 bases at V and 3 bases at J, leaving 4 bases unmatched. CDR3 size: 14 residues. In DNA form, the CDR3 reads TGTGCCAGCAGTTTCCGACAGGGCTACACTGAAGCTTTCTTT. Amino acids: CASSFRQGYTEAFF.

This clonotype was seen repeatedly, ten times or more. The rearrangement uses TRBV3-1 and TRBJ2-2; 8 positions agree with TRBD1. This CDR3 comprises 17 residues. Germline trimming cut 0 bases from V and 2 bases from J; bases unmatched to any gene: 5. Germline loops: CDR1 LGHDT, CDR2 YNNKEL (reference sequence). The DNA of the CDR3 is TGTGCCAGCAGCCAAGATCTGGACAGGGCCAACACCGGGGAGCTGTTTTTT. It translates to CASSQDLDRANTGELFF.

This clonotype was counted many times. At one boundary the junction diverges from the germline segment, which might be a read error. This rearrangement joins TRBV5-1 to TRBJ2-7; 8 bases map to TRBD1. The CDR3 consists of 13 residues. In germline, CDR1 is SGHRS, CDR2 YFSETQ. CDR3: CASSLQGAYEQYF. As DNA, the CDR3 is TGTGCCAGCAGCTTACAGGGGGCCTACGAGCAGTACTTC.

This clonotype was counted ten times or more. The V and J genes are TRBV2 and TRBJ1-2; D is unresolved. V was pared by 8 bases and J by 4 bases, with 17 bases between. Germline CDR1 reads SNHLY; CDR2 reads FYNNEI. The CDR3 has 14 residues. The CDR3 protein is CASGGDNASYGYTF. The CDR3 bases are TGTGCCAGCGGCGGAGACAACGCCTCCTATGGCTACACCTTC.

Ten or more counts support this clonotype. This chain connects TRBV28 to TRBJ2-4, with D tentatively TRBD2 (7 bases). Per the germline V gene, CDR1 is MDHEN and CDR2 is SYDVKM. The CDR3 runs 13 residues. With 6 bases removed from V and 8 bases from J, the gap between germline ends came to 14 bases. DNA for the CDR3: TGTGCCAGCAGGGGGGGGGCCGAGGACATTCAGTACTTC. This sequence encodes CASRGGAEDIQYF. The complete variable domain, with remaining parts taken from reference TRBV28 and TRBJ2-4, reads DVKVTQSSRYLVKRTGEKVFLECVQDMDHENMFWYRQDPGLGLRLIYFSYDVKMKEKGDIPEGYSVSREKKERFSLILESASTNQTSMYLCASRGGAEDIQYFGAGTRLSVL.

This clonotype was observed a handful of times. The chain links TRBV5-1 to TRBJ2-7, with a weak D call TRBD2 (7 bases). The CDR3 is 14 residues long. Germline CDR1 reads SGHRS; CDR2 reads YFSETQ. The V end lost 3 bases, the J end lost 7 bases, and 17 bases lay between the germline ends. The DNA of the CDR3 is TGCGCCAGCAGCTCACAGGGAGGGGTTTTTGAGCAGTACTTC. Translation gives CASSSQGGVFEQYF.

The rearrangement links TRBV3-1 to TRBJ2-1; 10 bases line up with TRBD2. J lost 8 bases, V lost 0 bases, and 4 bases had no gene match. The length of the CDR3 is 15 residues. Germline CDR1 and CDR2: LGHDT and YNNKEL (reference sequence). CDR3 bases: TGTGCCAGCAGCCAAGAGGTAGCGGGGGGTCATGAGCAGTTCTTC. It codes for CASSQEVAGGHEQFF.

The J gene is TRBJ1-1, the V gene TRBV7-3, with D maybe TRBD1 (6 bases). The CDR3 loop spans 13 amino acids. With 4 bases removed from V and 8 bases from J, the gap between germline ends came to 14 bases. Germline CDR1 is SGHTA and CDR2 is FQGTGA. CDR3 bases: TGTGCCAGCAGCTCCCGCCCGGGGGGCGAAGCTTTCTTT. This codes for CASSSRPGGEAFF.

At least ten counts were recorded for this clonotype. The V and J genes are TRBV3-1 and TRBJ1-2; possibly TRBD1 for D (5 bases). The CDR3 covers 15 residues. Trimming took 1 base from V and 8 from J, leaving 17 bases between them. CDR1 is LGHDT, CDR2 YNNKEL, per germline (reference sequence). The CDR3 is CASSQGRRGPMGYTF. The CDR3, as DNA: TGTGCCAGCAGCCAAGGCCGACGGGGACCTATGGGCTACACCTTC. Combining the CDR3 with reference TRBV3-1 and TRBJ1-2 gives the whole variable domain DTAVSQTPKYLVTQMGNDKSIKCEQNLGHDTMYWYKQDSKKFLKIMFSYNNKELIINETVPNRFSPKSPDKAHLNLHINSLELGDSAVYFCASSQGRRGPMGYTFGSGTRLTVV.

The rearrangement joins TRBV7-9 to TRBJ2-7; tentative D call: TRBD1 (6 bases). CDR3 length: 12 residues. V shed 6 bases and J shed 6 bases, with 12 bases lying between them. Germline CDR1 and CDR2: SEHNR and FQNEAQ (reference sequence). The CDR3, as DNA: TGTGCCAGCAGTTCTCAGGGGATCGAGCAGTACTTC. As protein: CASSSQGIEQYF.

By frequency in the sample, this clonotype is medium-sized. An end of the junction does not agree with germline; a read error may underlie this. The rearrangement joins TRBV4-1 to TRBJ1-4, with D perhaps TRBD1 (5 bases). The CDR3 totals 18 residues. The germline gives CDR1 MGHRA, CDR2 YSYEKL. CDR3 sequence: CASSQHSAGTPTTEKLFF. The CDR3 nucleotides are TGTGCCAGCAGCCAACACAGCGCAGGGACTCCGACTACGGAAAAACTGTTTTTT.